This is a list of T cell receptor beta chains from one sample in a study of T-cell memory formation after mild COVID-19. From the 5' RACE reads, TCRdb called clonotypes with MiXCR, one entry per CDR3 protein. The sample holds approximately 300,000 distinct CDR3 sequences, 15% to 20% seen once. Sample: PBMCs or a T cell subset sorted from them (not recorded which). The receptor set was obtained from a man between 18 and 29 years old who had mild COVID-19 (a few samples of this study predate the infection). Cell type and time point are not known. The CDR3 runs from the conserved cysteine through the conserved F or W. D genes are given only for firm matches. Rows may omit the clone size; those that give it use once, few, many or a size class.

v_call	d_call	j_call	clone_size	cdr3_aa	cdr3_nt
TRBV14	-	TRBJ2-3	-	CASSQDYGSTDTQYF	TGTGCCAGCAGCCAAGATTACGGAAGCACAGATACGCAGTATTTT
TRBV28	-	TRBJ1-5	-	CASRPGGTGQPQHF	TGTGCCAGCAGACCCGGGGGGACGGGGCAGCCCCAGCATTTT
TRBV7-3	-	TRBJ2-2	few	CASARVAVGELFF	TGTGCCAGCGCAAGGGTGGCTGTCGGGGAGCTGTTTTTT
TRBV5-1	TRBD2	TRBJ2-3	few	CASSLGPSGGSGTDTQYF	TGCGCCAGCAGCCTCGGACCTAGCGGGGGGTCTGGCACAGATACGCAGTATTTT
TRBV4-2	-	TRBJ2-7	-	CASSQGPGHEQYF	TGTGCCAGCAGCCAAGGGCCAGGGCACGAGCAGTACTTC
TRBV29-1	-	TRBJ2-1	-	CSADSSNEQFF	TGCAGCGCCGACAGCTCCAATGAGCAGTTCTTC
TRBV18	-	TRBJ2-1	few	CASSPFQENNEQFF	TGTGCCAGCTCACCTTTCCAGGAGAACAATGAGCAGTTCTTC
TRBV5-1	-	TRBJ2-5	few	CASSPGNGETQYF	TGCGCCAGCAGCCCTGGTAACGGTGAGACCCAGTACTTC
TRBV6-2/TRBV6-3	-	TRBJ2-7	few	CASSLQGWTYEQYF	TGTGCCAGCAGTCTACAGGGCTGGACCTACGAGCAGTACTTC
TRBV5-1	-	TRBJ2-1	few	CASSFGAQSYNEQFF	TGCGCCAGCAGCTTTGGGGCCCAGTCCTACAATGAGCAGTTCTTC
TRBV7-3	TRBD1	TRBJ2-1	few	CASSQELRDRQFF	TGTGCCAGCAGCCAAGAACTCCGGGACAGGCAGTTCTTC
TRBV28	-	TRBJ1-1	-	CASSFSVRGLNTEAFF	TGTGCCAGCAGTTTCTCAGTTCGGGGGCTTAACACTGAAGCTTTCTTT
TRBV5-1	-	TRBJ1-2	-	CASSFEGNGYTF	TGCGCCAGCAGCTTTGAGGGTAATGGCTACACCTTC
TRBV7-2	TRBD2	TRBJ2-7	many	CASSLGRGYEQYF	TGTGCCAGCAGCTTAGGGCGGGGGTACGAGCAGTACTTC
TRBV24-1	TRBD2	TRBJ2-2	medium-sized	CATAPYGGITGELFF	TGTGCCACCGCGCCCTACGGGGGGATCACCGGGGAGCTGTTTTTT
TRBV20-1	TRBD2	TRBJ2-7	-	CSAQKGRAGGYEQYF	TGCAGTGCCCAAAAGGGGAGAGCGGGAGGTTACGAGCAGTACTTC
TRBV20-1	-	TRBJ2-6	-	CSARGQTAGANVLTF	TGCAGTGCTAGAGGTCAGACTGCTGGGGCCAACGTCCTGACTTTC
TRBV5-1	TRBD1	TRBJ1-6	-	CASSQTGGGSPLHF	TGCGCCAGCAGCCAAACAGGGGGAGGCTCACCCCTCCACTTT
TRBV5-1	TRBD1	TRBJ2-1	many	CASGNQGADEQFF	TGCGCCAGCGGAAACCAGGGGGCTGATGAGCAGTTCTTC
TRBV12-3/TRBV12-4	-	TRBJ1-1	-	CASNWAGSNTEAFF	TGTGCCAGCAACTGGGCTGGCTCGAACACTGAAGCTTTCTTT
TRBV7-3	TRBD2	TRBJ2-1	many	CASSLSGGVYNEQFF	TGTGCCAGCAGCCTGAGCGGGGGGGTCTACAATGAGCAGTTCTTC
TRBV29-1	TRBD2	TRBJ2-1	few	CSVLPRTSGGRSNEQFF	TGCAGCGTGTTACCCCGGACTAGCGGGGGGCGGTCCAATGAGCAGTTCTTC
TRBV29-1	TRBD1	TRBJ1-1	-	CSVSPGQGNTEAFF	TGCAGCGTCTCGCCGGGACAGGGGAACACTGAAGCTTTCTTT
TRBV25-1	-	TRBJ2-7	once	CASSDTGKPWKGQYF	TGTGCCAGCAGTGACACAGGGAAACCTTGGAAGGGGCAGTACTTC
TRBV10-2	TRBD1	TRBJ2-7	-	CASQPSLDRATQYF	TGCGCCAGCCAACCGTCACTCGACAGGGCGACACAGTACTTC
TRBV6-2/TRBV6-3	-	TRBJ1-1	few	CAIGRNRNTEAFF	TGTGCCATCGGCCGTAACAGGAACACTGAAGCTTTCTTT